The 24 T cell receptor beta chains given below trace back to one sample, sequenced in a study of blood T cell repertoires in COVID-19. Profiled with immunoSEQ multiplex PCR; TCRdb holds only in-frame clones, not every one. The sample yields around 450,000 clones, about 85% seen once. Source material: PBMCs or T cells enriched from blood (not recorded which). The receptors originated from a woman under 30 who had recovered from COVID-19.

The V and J genes are TRBV10-3 and TRBJ2-7; TRBD2 matches at 7 bases. V lost 11 bases and J lost 5; bases outside the gene matches: 6. Looked up from germline, CDR1 is ENHRY and CDR2 is SYGVKD. This CDR3 region has 11 residues. The CDR3 protein is CAGGGVDEQYF. The CDR3 coding sequence is TGTGCCGGTGGGGGGGTAGACGAGCAGTACTTC.

The chain carries TRBV7-9 and TRBJ2-1; 8 positions agree with TRBD1. J lost 8 bases, V lost 5 bases, and 8 bases had no gene match. Per germline, CDR1 SEHNR and CDR2 FQNEAQ (reference sequence). This CDR3 spans 14 amino acids. The CDR3 DNA follows: TGTGCCAGCAGCCCGAGGACAGGGAATCATGAGCAGTTCTTC. Translated, it gives CASSPRTGNHEQFF.

This clone was picked up one time. For the CDR3, the DNA is TGTGCCACCAGCAGACGGACAAACAATGAGCAGTTCTTC. Amino acids: CATSRRTNNEQFF. The genes are TRBV15 and TRBJ2-1; tentatively, D is TRBD1 (5 bases). The CDR3 has 13 amino acids. Trimming shortened V by 2 bases and J by 5 bases, and 7 bases separated the two germline ends. Germline V lookup: CDR1 LNHNV, CDR2 YYDKDF (reference sequence).

This chain uses TRBV7-9 with TRBJ2-5; D possibly corresponds to TRBD2 (6 bases). This CDR3 comprises 17 residues. The ends were cut back, 4 bases at V and 3 bases at J, with 21 bases in the middle. From germline, CDR1 is SEHNR and CDR2 FQNEAQ (reference sequence). The CDR3 nucleotides are TGTGCCAGCAGCTCTCCCGTGGGGACTGTCTCAGAAGAGACCCAGTACTTC. Protein product: CASSSPVGTVSEETQYF.

The gene calls are TRBV2 and TRBJ2-7, with D perhaps matching TRBD2 (5 bases). Looked up from germline, CDR1 is SNHLY and CDR2 is FYNNEI. The CDR3 is 13 amino acids. V was cut by 7 bases and J by 3 bases, with 13 bases left in between. CDR3 DNA sequence: TGTGCCAGCAAGTGGGCTGGAGGCTACGAGCAGTACTTC. Translation gives CASKWAGGYEQYF.

The CDR3 is CAASRDFQETQYF. DNA for the CDR3: TGTGCCGCTAGTCGGGACTTCCAAGAGACCCAGTACTTC. The V and J genes are TRBV19 and TRBJ2-5, with D maybe TRBD2 (6 bases). Germline-derived CDR1 and CDR2 are LNHDA and SQIVND (reference sequence). The CDR3 runs to 13 residues. Trimming stripped 11 bases from V and 1 base from J, with 14 bases between.

V usage is TRBV15 and J usage is TRBJ1-4, with D possibly matching TRBD1 (5 bases). Deletions cut 4 bases from V and 3 bases from J, with 15 bases between. Germline V gene sequence: CDR1 LNHNV, CDR2 YYDKDF (reference sequence). The CDR3 totals 16 residues. CDR3 region: CATSNGGGSANEKLFF. The CDR3 DNA reads TGTGCCACCAGCAATGGGGGAGGGTCAGCTAATGAAAAACTGTTTTTT. Using reference TRBV15 and TRBJ1-4 for the parts outside the CDR3, the full variable domain is DAMVIQNPRYQVTQFGKPVTLSCSQTLNHNVMYWYQQKSSQAPKLLFHYYDKDFNNEADTPDNFQSRRPNTSFCFLDIRSPGLGDTAMYLCATSNGGGSANEKLFFGSGTQLSVL.

The chain has TRBV7-9 and TRBJ2-1, with 9 bases lining up with TRBD2. Trimming cost V 4 bases and J 6 bases; bases outside gene matches: 10. This CDR3 is built from 16 residues. In germline, CDR1 is SEHNR, CDR2 FQNEAQ (reference sequence). This CDR3 reads CASSSTSGLVVNEQFF. The CDR3 nucleotides are TGTGCCAGCAGCTCTACTAGCGGGTTAGTTGTCAATGAGCAGTTCTTC. The full variable domain, with the rest looked up from reference TRBV7-9 and TRBJ2-1, is DTGVSQNPRHKITKRGQNVTFRCDPISEHNRLYWYRQTLGQGPEFLTYFQNEAQLEKSRLLSDRFSAERPKGSFSTLEIQRTEQGDSAMYLCASSSTSGLVVNEQFFGPGTRLTVL.

This chain links TRBV10-3 with TRBJ2-7; D unresolved. CDR3 size: 12 residues. Trimming took off 3 bases at V and 4 bases at J, with 7 bases between the two ends. Germline-derived CDR1 and CDR2 are ENHRY and SYGVKD. The CDR3 protein is CAISDGVYEQYF. As DNA, the CDR3 is TGTGCCATCAGTGATGGAGTTTACGAGCAGTACTTC.

This rearrangement joins TRBV28 to TRBJ2-2, with 8 bases fitting TRBD1. The germline V gene encodes CDR1 MDHEN and CDR2 SYDVKM. This CDR3 has 15 amino acids. V lost 4 bases and J lost 4; bases outside the gene matches: 5. The CDR3 spells CASSSRGRVTGELFF. In DNA, the CDR3 is TGTGCCAGCAGTTCCAGGGGGCGGGTCACCGGGGAGCTGTTTTTT.

This chain joins TRBV5-1 and TRBJ1-6, with D uncertain. The CDR3 runs 13 residues. Between the trimmed V and J ends, which lost 5 bases and 10 bases, there was a span of 13 bases. CDR1 is SGHRS, CDR2 YFSETQ, per germline. In nucleotides, the CDR3 is TGCGCCAGCAGATATCAGGAGGGATCACCCCTCCACTTT. This codes for CASRYQEGSPLHF. Combining the CDR3 with reference TRBV5-1 and TRBJ1-6 gives the whole variable domain KAGVTQTPRYLIKTRGQQVTLSCSPISGHRSVSWYQQTPGQGLQFLFEYFSETQRNKGNFPGRFSGRQFSNSRSEMNVSTLELGDSALYLCASRYQEGSPLHFGNGTRLTVT.

The chain links TRBV21-1 to TRBJ2-7; the tabulated D call, TRBD2, remains unverified against the DNA. TRBV21-1 is an annotated pseudogene. The CDR3 runs to 13 residues. The CDR3 DNA follows: TGTGCCAGCAGCACTCGGACTGGCAACGAGCAGTACTTC. Residues: CASSTRTGNEQYF.

This clone occurred once. CDR3 in amino acids: CASSSEDYGYTF. The CDR3 DNA reads as TGTGCCAGCAGTTCCGAGGACTATGGCTACACCTTC. V gene TRBV2 combines with J gene TRBJ1-2; D not resolved. Trimming pared 5 bases from V and 3 bases from J, leaving 7 bases between. The CDR3 extends over 12 amino acids. Germline V CDR1 and CDR2: SNHLY, FYNNEI.

The count of this clone is one. The chain recombines TRBV11-2 with TRBJ2-7, with TRBD2 identical over 9 bases. J was trimmed by 4 bases and V by 4 bases; bases with no gene match: 8. The germline V gene encodes CDR1 SGHAT and CDR2 FQNNGV. The CDR3 is 15 residues long. CDR3 in amino acids: CASSYLSGGPYEQYF. The DNA of the CDR3 is TGTGCCAGCAGCTACCTTAGCGGGGGACCTTACGAGCAGTACTTC. Supplemented by reference TRBV11-2 and TRBJ2-7, the full variable domain reads EAGVAQSPRYKIIEKRQSVAFWCNPISGHATLYWYQQILGQGPKLLIQFQNNGVVDDSQLPKDRFSAERLKGVDSTLKIQPAKLEDSAVYLCASSYLSGGPYEQYFGPGTRLTVT.

The J gene is TRBJ2-5, the V gene TRBV5-5, with D maybe TRBD2 (6 bases). Per germline, CDR1 SGHKS and CDR2 YYEKEE (reference sequence). This CDR3 region has 15 residues. With 4 bases removed from V and 8 bases from J, the gap between germline ends came to 21 bases. The CDR3 coding sequence is TGTGCCAGCAGCGGGATACGGGACTCTGGGGGTACCCAGTACTTC. This gives the protein CASSGIRDSGGTQYF. Combining the CDR3 with reference TRBV5-5 and TRBJ2-5 gives the whole variable domain DAGVTQSPTHLIKTRGQQVTLRCSPISGHKSVSWYQQVLGQGPQFIFQYYEKEERGRGNFPDRFSARQFPNYSSELNVNALLLGDSALYLCASSGIRDSGGTQYFGPGTRLLVL.

This clone came up a few times. The chain combines TRBV5-1 with TRBJ2-7; 8 bases match TRBD1. This CDR3 has 13 amino acids. Germline trimming cut 2 bases from V and 5 bases from J; bases unmatched to any gene: 3. The germline CDR1 and CDR2 sequences are SGHRS and YFSETQ. The CDR3 region is CASSFGQGDEQYF. The CDR3, as DNA: TGCGCCAGCAGCTTCGGACAGGGAGACGAGCAGTACTTC. Together with reference TRBV5-1 and TRBJ2-7, the CDR3 gives the full variable domain: KAGVTQTPRYLIKTRGQQVTLSCSPISGHRSVSWYQQTPGQGLQFLFEYFSETQRNKGNFPGRFSGRQFSNSRSEMNVSTLELGDSALYLCASSFGQGDEQYFGPGTRLTVT.

Of note for this clone: Other DNA sequences from this sample encode an identical CDR3 as well. The chain carries TRBV30 and TRBJ1-3; the match to TRBD1 covers 10 bases. CDR1 is GTSNPN, CDR2 SVGIG, per germline (reference sequence). CDR3 length: 13 amino acids. V lost 5 bases and J lost 2; bases outside the gene matches: 0. As DNA, the CDR3 is TGTGCCTGGGGGACAGGGGCTGGAAACACCATATATTTT. Its translation: CAWGTGAGNTIYF.

The J gene is TRBJ2-1, the V gene TRBV18; 9 nucleotides agree with TRBD1. Germline V gives CDR1 KGHSH, CDR2 LQKENI. The ends lost 0 bases at V and 3 bases at J; junction bases unmatched: 6. CDR3 length: 17 residues. CDR3 bases: TGTGCCAGCTCACCACCTCCGGGACAGGGAAGCTACAATGAGCAGTTCTTC. Translating gives CASSPPPGQGSYNEQFF.

The chain carries TRBV7-2 and TRBJ2-5, with TRBD2 identical over 11 bases. V lost 1 base and J lost 6; bases outside the gene matches: 4. Germline V lookup: CDR1 SGHTA, CDR2 FQGNSA. The CDR3 totals 15 residues. The CDR3 is CASSLDVTSGKTQYF. Here the CDR3 DNA reads TGTGCCAGCAGCTTAGATGTGACTAGCGGGAAGACCCAGTACTTC.

The V gene is TRBV11-2, the J gene TRBJ1-3; TRBD1 might be the D (6 bases). The CDR3 totals 15 residues. V was shortened by 5 bases and J by 8 bases, with 19 bases between the two germline ends. Germline CDR1 SGHAT, CDR2 FQNNGV. The CDR3 loop reads CASSPWGPKVDTIYF. The CDR3 DNA reads TGTGCCAGCAGCCCTTGGGGGCCTAAGGTCGACACCATATATTTT.

This chain joins TRBV5-1 and TRBJ1-3; 7 bases fit TRBD1. The germline V gene encodes CDR1 SGHRS and CDR2 YFSETQ. J gave up 0 bases and V 5 bases, and 5 bases lay outside the gene matches. The CDR3 extends over 15 amino acids. DNA for the CDR3: TGCGCCAGCAGTTTCGGGACAGACTCTGGAAACACCATATATTTT. It translates to CASSFGTDSGNTIYF.

The chain couples TRBV21-1 to TRBJ1-2; TRBD1 is the table's D call and was not checked against the DNA. TRBV21-1 is classified as a pseudogene. The CDR3 is 15 residues long. CDR3 loop: CASSKGRAPDYGYTF. The CDR3 bases are TGTGCCAGCAGCAAAGGCAGGGCTCCCGACTATGGCTACACCTTC.

The chain couples TRBV11-2 to TRBJ2-1, with D perhaps TRBD2 (5 bases). With 2 bases removed from V and 4 bases from J, the gap between germline ends came to 12 bases. This CDR3 region has 15 residues. CDR1 is SGHAT and CDR2 is FQNNGV in the germline V gene. The DNA for the CDR3 is TGTGCCAGCAGCTTACTCGGGGATGGGTACAATGAGCAGTTCTTC. Encoded protein: CASSLLGDGYNEQFF.

This chain joins TRBV6-1 and TRBJ2-1; 7 bases are shared with TRBD1. CDR3 length equals 15 residues. The V and J ends lost 0 bases and 6 bases, in that order; junction bases with no gene match: 5. Per the germline V gene, CDR1 is MNHNS and CDR2 is SASEGT. The CDR3 nucleotides are TGTGCCAGCAGTGAAGCCATGGGACAGTTCAATGAGCAGTTCTTC. Residues: CASSEAMGQFNEQFF.